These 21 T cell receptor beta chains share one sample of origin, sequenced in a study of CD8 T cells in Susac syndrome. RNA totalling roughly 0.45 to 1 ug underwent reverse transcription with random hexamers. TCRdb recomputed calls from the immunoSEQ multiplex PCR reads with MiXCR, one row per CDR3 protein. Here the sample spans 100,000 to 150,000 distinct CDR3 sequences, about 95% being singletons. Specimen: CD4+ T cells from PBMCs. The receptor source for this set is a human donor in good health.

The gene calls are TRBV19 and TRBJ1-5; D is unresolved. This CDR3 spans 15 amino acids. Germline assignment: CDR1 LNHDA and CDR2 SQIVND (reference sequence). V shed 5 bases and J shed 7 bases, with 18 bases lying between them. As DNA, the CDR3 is TGTGCCAGTAGTTATAGAAAGGACGGCGGACAGCCCCAGCATTTT. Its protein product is CASSYRKDGGQPQHF.

The CDR3 DNA is TGTGCCAGCAGTGATGTCAGCAACACCGGGGAGCTGTTTTTT. Its translation is CASSDVSNTGELFF. This chain links TRBV2 with TRBJ2-2; unclear D gene. CDR3 size: 14 residues. The germline V and J ends were trimmed by 3 bases and 2 bases, with 7 bases remaining between them. The germline CDR1 and CDR2 sequences are SNHLY and FYNNEI.

In nucleotides, the CDR3 is TGTGCCAGCAGTTTATCCGGGGACAGGGCTAACTATGGCTACACCTTC. Protein sequence: CASSLSGDRANYGYTF. The rearrangement links TRBV27 to TRBJ1-2; TRBD1 matches 9 bases. This CDR3 is 16 amino acids long. CDR1 and CDR2 (germline): MNHEY, SMNVEV (reference sequence). V shed 0 bases, J shed 0 bases, and the junction held 2 bases outside the gene matches.

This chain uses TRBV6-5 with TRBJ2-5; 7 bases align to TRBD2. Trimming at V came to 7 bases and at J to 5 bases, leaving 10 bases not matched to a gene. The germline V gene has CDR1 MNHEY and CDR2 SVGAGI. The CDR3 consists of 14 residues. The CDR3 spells CASINTRGGETQYF. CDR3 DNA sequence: TGTGCCAGCATTAACACCCGGGGAGGGGAGACCCAGTACTTC.

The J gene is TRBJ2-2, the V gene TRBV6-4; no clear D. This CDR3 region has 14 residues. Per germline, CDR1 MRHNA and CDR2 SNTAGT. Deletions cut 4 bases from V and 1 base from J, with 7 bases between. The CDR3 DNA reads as TGTGCCAGCAGTGCTATGAAGAACACCGGGGAGCTGTTTTTT. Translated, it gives CASSAMKNTGELFF.

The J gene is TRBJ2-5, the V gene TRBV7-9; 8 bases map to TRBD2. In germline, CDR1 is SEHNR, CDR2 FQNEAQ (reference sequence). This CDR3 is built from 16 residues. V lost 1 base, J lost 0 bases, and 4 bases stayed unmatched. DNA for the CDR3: TGTGCCAGCAGCTTAGGCCGCGGGAGGTACCAAGAGACCCAGTACTTC. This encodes CASSLGRGRYQETQYF.

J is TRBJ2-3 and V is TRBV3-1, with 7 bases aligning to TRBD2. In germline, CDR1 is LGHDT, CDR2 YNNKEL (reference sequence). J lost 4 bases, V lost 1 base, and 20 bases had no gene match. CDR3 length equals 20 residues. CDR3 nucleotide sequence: TGTGCCAGCAGCCAAGTTGGGGCGGGAGCTTATAACCGTTTTGCAGATACGCAGTATTTT. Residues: CASSQVGAGAYNRFADTQYF.

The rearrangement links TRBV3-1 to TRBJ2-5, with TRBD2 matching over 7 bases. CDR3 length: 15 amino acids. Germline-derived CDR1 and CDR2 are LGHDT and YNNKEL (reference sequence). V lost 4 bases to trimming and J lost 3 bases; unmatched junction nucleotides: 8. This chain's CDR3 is CASSRSGTTKETQYF. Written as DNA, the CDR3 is TGTGCCAGCAGCCGATCCGGGACTACGAAAGAGACCCAGTACTTC.

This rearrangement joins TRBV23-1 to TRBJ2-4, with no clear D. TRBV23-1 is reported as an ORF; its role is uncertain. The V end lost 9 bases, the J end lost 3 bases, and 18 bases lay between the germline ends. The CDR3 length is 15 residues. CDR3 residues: CARPPGWDDKNIQYF. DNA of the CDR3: TGCGCCAGACCTCCCGGATGGGATGACAAAAACATTCAGTACTTC.

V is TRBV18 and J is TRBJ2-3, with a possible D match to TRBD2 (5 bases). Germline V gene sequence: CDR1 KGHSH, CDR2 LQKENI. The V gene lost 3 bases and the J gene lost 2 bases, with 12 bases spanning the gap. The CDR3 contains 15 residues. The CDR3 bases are TGTGCCAGCTCACCCCCCGGGATCAACACAGATACGCAGTATTTT. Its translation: CASSPPGINTDTQYF.

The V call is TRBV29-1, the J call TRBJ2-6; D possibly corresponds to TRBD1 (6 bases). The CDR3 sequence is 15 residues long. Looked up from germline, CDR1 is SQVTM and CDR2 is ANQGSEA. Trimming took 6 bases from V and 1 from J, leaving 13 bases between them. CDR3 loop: CSVGSTGSGANVLTF. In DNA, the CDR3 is TGCAGCGTAGGGTCCACAGGGTCTGGGGCCAACGTCCTGACTTTC.

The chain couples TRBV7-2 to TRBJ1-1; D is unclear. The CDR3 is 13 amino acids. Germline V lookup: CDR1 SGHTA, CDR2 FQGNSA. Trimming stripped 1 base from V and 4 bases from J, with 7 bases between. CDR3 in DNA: TGTGCCAGCAGCTTAGGTAAGGTCACTGAAGCTTTCTTT. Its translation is CASSLGKVTEAFF.

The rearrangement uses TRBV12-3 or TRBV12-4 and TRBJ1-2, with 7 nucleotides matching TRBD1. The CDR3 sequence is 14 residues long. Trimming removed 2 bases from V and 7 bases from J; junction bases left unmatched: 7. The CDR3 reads CASSLSTGARGYTF. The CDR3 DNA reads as TGTGCCAGCAGTTTATCAACAGGGGCGCGTGGCTACACCTTC.

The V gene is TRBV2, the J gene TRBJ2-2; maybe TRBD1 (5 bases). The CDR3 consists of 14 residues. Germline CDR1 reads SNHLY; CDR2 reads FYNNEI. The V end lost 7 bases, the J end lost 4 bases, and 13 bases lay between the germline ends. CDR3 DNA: TGTGCCAGCAACCTCCGACAGTCCACCGGGGAGCTGTTTTTT. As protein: CASNLRQSTGELFF.

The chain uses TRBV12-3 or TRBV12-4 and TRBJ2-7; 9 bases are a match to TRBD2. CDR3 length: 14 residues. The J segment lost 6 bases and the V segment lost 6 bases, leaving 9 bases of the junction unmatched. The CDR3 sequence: CASSPGLAHFEQYF. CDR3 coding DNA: TGTGCCAGCAGCCCGGGACTAGCCCACTTCGAGCAGTACTTC.

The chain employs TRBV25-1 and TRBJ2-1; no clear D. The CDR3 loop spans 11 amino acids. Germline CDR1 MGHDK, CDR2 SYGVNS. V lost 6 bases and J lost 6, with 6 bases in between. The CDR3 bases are TGTGCCAGCAGAGGTGTCAATGAGCAGTTCTTC. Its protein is CASRGVNEQFF.

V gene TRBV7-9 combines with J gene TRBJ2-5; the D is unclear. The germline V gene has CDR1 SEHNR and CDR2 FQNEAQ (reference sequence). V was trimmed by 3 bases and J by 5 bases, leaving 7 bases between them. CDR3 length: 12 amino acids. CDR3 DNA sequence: TGTGCCAGCAGCTTGGGGATTGAGACCCAGTACTTC. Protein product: CASSLGIETQYF.

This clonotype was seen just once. The CDR3 DNA reads as TGTGCCACCAGCAGAGATCCCACAGATACGCAGTATTTT. The encoded protein is CATSRDPTDTQYF. The chain is built from TRBV15 and TRBJ2-3, with D unresolved. Germline V gene data show CDR1 as LNHNV and CDR2 as YYDKDF (reference sequence). V was cut by 0 bases and J by 2 bases, with 3 bases left in between. The CDR3 runs 13 residues.

CDR3 sequence: CASSTASGVRETQYF. In nucleotides, the CDR3 is TGTGCCAGCAGCACCGCTAGCGGGGTCCGTGAGACCCAGTACTTC. The gene calls are TRBV5-6 and TRBJ2-5, with 9 positions matching TRBD2. Germline CDR1 and CDR2: SGHDT and YYEEEE. The trim removed 4 bases at V and 5 bases at J, leaving 9 bases unmatched. CDR3 size: 15 residues.

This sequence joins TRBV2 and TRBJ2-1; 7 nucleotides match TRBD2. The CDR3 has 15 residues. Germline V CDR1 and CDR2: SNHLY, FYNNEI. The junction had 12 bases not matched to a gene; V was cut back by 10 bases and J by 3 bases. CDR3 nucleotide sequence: TGTGCCACCTCTCTCGGGGGGACTGGCTACAATGAGCAGTTCTTC. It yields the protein CATSLGGTGYNEQFF.

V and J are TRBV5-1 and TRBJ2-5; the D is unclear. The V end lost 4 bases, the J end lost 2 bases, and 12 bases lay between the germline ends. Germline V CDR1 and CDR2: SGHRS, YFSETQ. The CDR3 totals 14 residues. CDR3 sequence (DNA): TGCGCCAGCAGCATACAGAGAACACAAGAGACCCAGTACTTC. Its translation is CASSIQRTQETQYF.